Reported below is one T cell receptor (beta chain). This sample is drawn from a study of blood T cell repertoires in COVID-19. Study summary: The United States, Italy and Spain were the sources of the acute and convalescent COVID-19 samples.

Those enrolled, adults aged roughly 18 to 95 years, came from about two dozen US areas. People in the exposed group encountered a COVID-19 case within 2 weeks before entering the study. Original analysis: Reference gene primer amplification yielded estimated nucleated cell counts. Only in-frame clones appear in the TCRdb table, and some are missing; sequencing was by immunoSEQ multiplex PCR. For V, J and clone size, that table is used; D and trimming come from the DNA. The sample has hundreds of thousands of clones; about four fifths are singletons. The CDR3 consists of 14 residues. Trimming removed 0 bases at V and 4 bases at J, with 7 bases between. The germline V gene encodes CDR1 MNHEY and CDR2 SVGAGI.

This TCR derives from a man in his forties who had been exposed to COVID-19. The sample consisted of PBMCs or T cells enriched from blood (not recorded which). This chain connects TRBV6-5 to TRBJ1-5; no reliable D call. Here the CDR3 DNA reads TGTGCCAGCAGTTACTCCCCCAGGAATCAGCCCCAGCATTTT. Translated, it gives CASSYSPRNQPQHF.